The 15 T cell receptor beta chains reported below all come from one sample, sequenced in a study of T-cell reconstitution after alpha-beta-depleted transplantation in children. TCRbeta library preparation incorporated unique molecular identifiers. TCRdb reprocessed the PCR reads with MiXCR, giving one entry per CDR3 protein. The data show hundreds of thousands of distinct CDR3 sequences, about an eighth seen once. The sequences come from PBMCs, mostly from graft donor cells, collected 360 days after TCRalphabeta/CD19-depleted stem cell transplant. These receptors all come from a male patient under 18 who had a stem cell transplant for acute myeloid leukemia, so the T cells may come from the graft donor.

The J gene is TRBJ1-1, the V gene TRBV5-1; 8 bases map to TRBD1. CDR3 length equals 14 residues. V shed 4 bases and J 0 bases; nucleotides not matched to a gene: 2. CDR1 SGHRS and CDR2 YFSETQ come from the germline V gene. CDR3 residues: CASSKGQVNTEAFF. CDR3 DNA sequence: TGCGCCAGCAGCAAGGGACAGGTGAACACTGAAGCTTTCTTT.

Only a few counts were recorded for this clonotype. This rearrangement joins TRBV20-1 to TRBJ2-1; 11 bases map to TRBD2. V lost 3 bases and J lost 3; bases outside the gene matches: 10. Germline loops: CDR1 DFQATT, CDR2 SNEGSKA (reference sequence). CDR3 length: 17 amino acids. The CDR3, as DNA: TGCAGTGCTAGGGATAGTAAGGGGACTAGCGGCTACAATGAGCAGTTCTTC. Protein sequence: CSARDSKGTSGYNEQFF.

A few counts support this clonotype. The rearrangement links TRBV6-5 to TRBJ2-7; D is ambiguous. The germline V and J ends were trimmed by 0 bases and 2 bases, with 11 bases remaining between them. Germline-derived CDR1 and CDR2 are MNHEY and SVGAGI. The CDR3 is made up of 15 amino acids. CDR3 in amino acids: CASSYSNKGTYEQYF. Written as DNA, the CDR3 is TGTGCCAGCAGTTACTCGAACAAGGGAACCTACGAGCAGTACTTC.

This clonotype was seen at least ten times. J is TRBJ2-3 and V is TRBV7-3, with unresolved D. Trimming took off 2 bases at V and 5 bases at J, with 11 bases between the two ends. The germline CDR1 and CDR2 sequences are SGHTA and FQGTGA. This CDR3 contains 14 residues. The CDR3 region is CASSLEGWGDTQYF. In nucleotides, the CDR3 is TGTGCCAGCAGCTTAGAAGGCTGGGGAGATACGCAGTATTTT.

The rearrangement joins TRBV5-1 to TRBJ2-7; a weak D match, TRBD2 (5 bases). Germline V gene data show CDR1 as SGHRS and CDR2 as YFSETQ. The CDR3 spans 14 residues. With 4 bases removed from V and 0 bases from J, the gap between germline ends came to 11 bases. Here the CDR3 reads CASSKERISYEQYF. The CDR3 DNA reads as TGCGCCAGCAGCAAAGAGCGGATCTCCTACGAGCAGTACTTC.

In its sample, this clonotype was seen a few times. V and J are TRBV29-1 and TRBJ1-1; 12 bases are a match to TRBD1. V lost 2 bases and J lost 4; bases outside the gene matches: 5. The CDR3 runs 15 residues. Germline CDR1 reads SQVTM; CDR2 reads ANQGSEA. The CDR3 coding sequence is TGCAGCGTTGAATACGGGACAGGGGGCGGCACTGAAGCTTTCTTT. This gives the protein CSVEYGTGGGTEAFF.

The chain recombines TRBV6-6 with TRBJ1-2, with D hard to call. The CDR3 length is 13 residues. Germline V gene data show CDR1 as MNHNY and CDR2 as SVGAGI (reference sequence). CDR3 amino acids: CGSGATTNYGYTF. The CDR3 nucleotides read TGTGGATCAGGAGCCACGACTAACTATGGCTACACCTTC.

This clonotype turned up a few times. The J gene is TRBJ2-5, the V gene TRBV7-6, with 10 bases matching TRBD2. The germline V gene encodes CDR1 SGHVS and CDR2 FNYEAQ. V shed 3 bases and J 2 bases; nucleotides not matched to a gene: 6. The CDR3 runs 16 residues. Written as DNA, the CDR3 is TGTGCCAGCAGCTTTCGTGGACTAGCGGTTCAAGAGACCCAGTACTTC. Translation gives CASSFRGLAVQETQYF.

This clonotype showed up just a few times. V is TRBV7-3 and J is TRBJ1-1, with a possible D match to TRBD1 (5 bases). The CDR3 is 15 residues long. Germline V gene data show CDR1 as SGHTA and CDR2 as FQGTGA. Trimming cost V 2 bases and J 1 base, with 11 bases left between them. In nucleotides, the CDR3 is TGTGCCAGCAGCTTAGGGGCCCGCACGAACACTGAAGCTTTCTTT. Its protein is CASSLGARTNTEAFF.

This clonotype was found many times. The V and J genes are TRBV29-1 and TRBJ2-1; 10 nucleotides line up with TRBD2. CDR3 length: 13 residues. V shed 1 base and J 6 bases; nucleotides not matched to a gene: 0. The germline V gene has CDR1 SQVTM and CDR2 ANQGSEA. The CDR3 spells CSVEGLAGNEQFF. CDR3 coding DNA: TGCAGCGTTGAAGGACTAGCGGGCAATGAGCAGTTCTTC.

This clonotype has a handful of counts. V and J are TRBV2 and TRBJ2-1; 9 bases match TRBD1. CDR1 SNHLY and CDR2 FYNNEI come from the germline V gene. The CDR3 totals 16 residues. The V and J ends lost 8 bases and 5 bases, in that order; junction bases with no gene match: 13. Written as DNA, the CDR3 is TGTGCCAGCCAATCACTGGGACAGGGTCGTAACAATGAGCAGTTCTTC. Amino acid sequence: CASQSLGQGRNNEQFF. Combining the CDR3 with reference TRBV2 and TRBJ2-1 gives the whole variable domain EPEVTQTPSHQVTQMGQEVILRCVPISNHLYFYWYRQILGQKVEFLVSFYNNEISEKSEIFDDQFSVERPDGSNFTLKIRSTKLEDSAMYFCASQSLGQGRNNEQFFGPGTRLTVL.

The sample holds a few counts of this clonotype. V usage is TRBV4-3 and J usage is TRBJ2-7; no firm D call. V lost 1 base and J 7 bases, leaving 14 bases between the germline ends. The germline V gene encodes CDR1 LGHNA and CDR2 YSLEER. CDR3 length: 14 amino acids. The CDR3 DNA reads as TGCGCCAGCAGCCAAGCTCCTGGGTATGTAGAGCAGTACTTC. It yields the protein CASSQAPGYVEQYF.

The gene calls are TRBV7-2 and TRBJ2-7; D unresolved. The germline gives CDR1 SGHTA, CDR2 FQGNSA. Trimming cost V 0 bases and J 2 bases, with 8 bases left between them. This CDR3 is 14 amino acids long. The CDR3 here is CASSLAGNAYEQYF. CDR3 DNA: TGTGCCAGCAGCTTAGCTGGGAACGCCTACGAGCAGTACTTC.

The sample holds many counts of this clonotype. The chain carries TRBV18 and TRBJ2-1, with D possibly matching TRBD1 (5 bases). Trimming took off 3 bases at V and 4 bases at J, with 13 bases between the two ends. There are 15 residues in the CDR3. Germline loops: CDR1 KGHSH, CDR2 LQKENI. Here the CDR3 DNA reads TGTGCCAGCTCACCGGCAGGGATTCGATACAATGAGCAGTTCTTC. This encodes CASSPAGIRYNEQFF.

The chain recombines TRBV20-1 with TRBJ2-5, with a tentative D call TRBD2 (6 bases). From germline, CDR1 is DFQATT and CDR2 SNEGSKA (reference sequence). This CDR3 is built from 13 residues. The germline V and J ends were trimmed by 5 bases and 7 bases, with 17 bases remaining between them. The DNA of the CDR3 is TGCAGTGCTTCGGACCCTCTGGGAGGGACCCAGTACTTC. It is translated as CSASDPLGGTQYF.